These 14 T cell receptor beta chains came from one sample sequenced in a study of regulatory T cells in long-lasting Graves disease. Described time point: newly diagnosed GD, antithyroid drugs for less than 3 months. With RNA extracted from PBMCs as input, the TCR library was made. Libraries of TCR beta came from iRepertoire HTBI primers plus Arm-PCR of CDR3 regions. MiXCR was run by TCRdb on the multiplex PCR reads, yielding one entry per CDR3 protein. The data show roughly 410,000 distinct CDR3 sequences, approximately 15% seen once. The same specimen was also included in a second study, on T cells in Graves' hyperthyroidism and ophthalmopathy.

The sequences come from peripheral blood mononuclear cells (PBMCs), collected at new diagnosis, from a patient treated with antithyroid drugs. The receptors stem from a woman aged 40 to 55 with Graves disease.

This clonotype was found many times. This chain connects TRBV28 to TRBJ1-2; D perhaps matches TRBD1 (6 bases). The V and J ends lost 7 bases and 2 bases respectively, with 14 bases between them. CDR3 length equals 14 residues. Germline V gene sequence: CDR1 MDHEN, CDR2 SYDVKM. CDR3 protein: CASNLQGKNYGYTF. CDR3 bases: TGTGCCAGCAACCTCCAGGGGAAAAACTATGGCTACACCTTC.

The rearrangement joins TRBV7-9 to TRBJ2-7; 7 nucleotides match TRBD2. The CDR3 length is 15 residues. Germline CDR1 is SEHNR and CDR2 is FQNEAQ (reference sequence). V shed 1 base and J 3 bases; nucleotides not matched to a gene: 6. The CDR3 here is CASSLDLAAYYEQYF. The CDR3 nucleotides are TGTGCCAGCAGCTTAGACCTAGCGGCCTACTACGAGCAGTACTTC.

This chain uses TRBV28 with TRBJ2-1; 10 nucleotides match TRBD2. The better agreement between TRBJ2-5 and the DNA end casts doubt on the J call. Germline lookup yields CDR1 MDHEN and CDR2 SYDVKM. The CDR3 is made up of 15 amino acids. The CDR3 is CASSPTSGRAETQYF. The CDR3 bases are TGTGCCAGCAGCCCGACTAGCGGGCGGGCGGAGACCCAGTACTTC.

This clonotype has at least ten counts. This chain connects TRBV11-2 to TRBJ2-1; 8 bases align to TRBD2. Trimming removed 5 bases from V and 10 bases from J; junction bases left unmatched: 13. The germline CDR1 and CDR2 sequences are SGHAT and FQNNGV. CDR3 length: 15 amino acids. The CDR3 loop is CASSLHREGASEQFF. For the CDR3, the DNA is TGTGCCAGCAGCCTACACCGGGAGGGCGCAAGCGAGCAGTTCTTC.

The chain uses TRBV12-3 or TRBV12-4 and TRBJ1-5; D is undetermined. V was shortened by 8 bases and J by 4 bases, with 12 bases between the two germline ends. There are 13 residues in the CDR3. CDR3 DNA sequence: TGTGCCAGCGGATTAATAGCGAATCAGCCCCAGCATTTT. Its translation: CASGLIANQPQHF.

DNA of the CDR3: TGTGCCAGCAGCACCTTGGGGCGGATGAACACTGAAGCTTTCTTT. Residues: CASSTLGRMNTEAFF. V gene TRBV6-1 combines with J gene TRBJ1-1, with TRBD1 as a possible D gene (5 bases). CDR1 MNHNS and CDR2 SASEGT come from the germline V gene. Between the trimmed V and J ends, which lost 6 bases and 0 bases, there was a span of 14 bases. CDR3 size: 15 residues.

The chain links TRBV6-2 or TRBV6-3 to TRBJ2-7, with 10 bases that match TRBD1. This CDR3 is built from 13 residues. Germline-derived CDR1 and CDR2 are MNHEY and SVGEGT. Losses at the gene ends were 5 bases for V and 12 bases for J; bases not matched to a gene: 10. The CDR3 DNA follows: TGTGCCAGCAGTGATGCAAAAAGGGACAGGGGGTACTTC. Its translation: CASSDAKRDRGYF.

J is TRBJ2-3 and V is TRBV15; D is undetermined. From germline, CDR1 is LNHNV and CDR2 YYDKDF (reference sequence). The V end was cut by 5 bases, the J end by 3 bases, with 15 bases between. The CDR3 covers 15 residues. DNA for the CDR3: TGTGCCACCAGCGCCCGGGCCCACGAGACAGATACGCAGTATTTT. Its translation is CATSARAHETDTQYF.

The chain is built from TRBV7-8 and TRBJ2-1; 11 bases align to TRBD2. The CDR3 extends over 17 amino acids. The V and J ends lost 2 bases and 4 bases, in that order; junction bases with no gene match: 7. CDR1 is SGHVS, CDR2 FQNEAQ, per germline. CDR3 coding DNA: TGTGCCAGCAGCTTATATGCTAGCGGGAGGTTGTACAATGAGCAGTTCTTC. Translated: CASSLYASGRLYNEQFF.

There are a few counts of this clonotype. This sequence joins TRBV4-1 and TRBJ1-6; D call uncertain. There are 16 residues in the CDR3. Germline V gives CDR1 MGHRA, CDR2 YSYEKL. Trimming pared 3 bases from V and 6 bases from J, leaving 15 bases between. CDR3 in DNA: TGCGCCAGCAGCCAGGCAGGAGTCGGTGGTAATTCACCCCTCCACTTT. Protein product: CASSQAGVGGNSPLHF.

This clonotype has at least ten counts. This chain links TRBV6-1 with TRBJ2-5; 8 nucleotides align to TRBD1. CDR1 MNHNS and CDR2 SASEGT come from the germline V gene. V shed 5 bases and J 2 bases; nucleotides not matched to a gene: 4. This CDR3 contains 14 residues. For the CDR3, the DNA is TGTGCCAGCAGTCCCTGGACAGGGCAAGAGACCCAGTACTTC. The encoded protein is CASSPWTGQETQYF.

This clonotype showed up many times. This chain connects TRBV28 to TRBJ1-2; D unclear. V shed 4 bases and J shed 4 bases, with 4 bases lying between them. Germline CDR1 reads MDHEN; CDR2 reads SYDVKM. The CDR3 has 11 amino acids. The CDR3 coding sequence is TGTGCCAGCAGTTATCTCTATGGCTACACCTTC. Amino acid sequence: CASSYLYGYTF.

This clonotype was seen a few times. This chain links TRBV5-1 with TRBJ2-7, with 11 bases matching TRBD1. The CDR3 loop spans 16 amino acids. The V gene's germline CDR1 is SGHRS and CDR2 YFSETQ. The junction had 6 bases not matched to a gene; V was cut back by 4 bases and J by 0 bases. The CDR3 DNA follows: TGCGCCAGCAGCATCGCGGACAGGGGGCCCTCCTACGAGCAGTACTTC. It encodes CASSIADRGPSYEQYF.

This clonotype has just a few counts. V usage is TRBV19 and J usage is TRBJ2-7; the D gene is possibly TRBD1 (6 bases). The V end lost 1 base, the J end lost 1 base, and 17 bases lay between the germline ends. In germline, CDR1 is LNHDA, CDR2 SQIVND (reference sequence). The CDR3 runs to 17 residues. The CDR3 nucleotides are TGTGCCAGTAGTATAGTTCACAGGGCCGAGGTATCCTACGAGCAGTACTTC. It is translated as CASSIVHRAEVSYEQYF.